The 26 T cell receptor beta chains below all came from one sample that was sequenced in a study of blood T cell repertoires in COVID-19. Profiled with immunoSEQ multiplex PCR; TCRdb holds only in-frame clones, not every one. The profile shows about 140,000 clones, about 87% of them singletons. Specimen: peripheral blood. Receptor source: a human donor with COVID-19, enrolled during active disease. The donor label of this sample is uncertain.

The V call is TRBV30, the J call TRBJ1-5; D might be TRBD1 (5 bases). CDR3 size: 14 residues. Trimming left V 0 bases short and J 11 bases short, with 17 bases between. CDR1 and CDR2 (germline): GTSNPN, SVGIG (reference sequence). CDR3 nucleotides: TGTGCCTGGAGTGTAGGTCGTCGACAGTGGGCCCAGCATTTT. Translated, it gives CAWSVGRRQWAQHF.

V is TRBV12-3 or TRBV12-4 and J is TRBJ2-4, with D possibly matching TRBD1 (6 bases). Trimming shortened V by 3 bases and J by 6 bases, and 6 bases separated the two germline ends. This CDR3 spans 12 amino acids. CDR3 sequence: CASSLDRNIQYF. CDR3 bases: TGTGCCAGCAGTTTGGACAGAAACATTCAGTACTTC.

Concerning this clone: An end of the junction does not agree with germline; a read error may underlie this. CDR3 sequence (DNA): TGTGCCAGCAGCCAATCCTACCTGACCGGGCGGGCCTTC. This encodes CASSQSYLTGRAF. This chain uses TRBV6-5 with TRBJ1-2, with D uncertain. Germline loops: CDR1 MNHEY, CDR2 SVGAGI. The CDR3 contains 13 residues.

This chain uses TRBV15 with TRBJ2-3; no definite D call. CDR3 length: 15 amino acids. Trimming pared 4 bases from V and 1 base from J, leaving 12 bases between. Germline V lookup: CDR1 LNHNV, CDR2 YYDKDF (reference sequence). The CDR3 reads CATSKVSSGTDTQYF. The CDR3 bases are TGTGCCACCAGCAAAGTCTCCAGCGGCACAGATACGCAGTATTTT.

This clone was seen just once. The chain links TRBV7-3 to TRBJ1-6; 8 bases map to TRBD1. CDR3 size: 16 residues. V was pared by 4 bases and J by 0 bases, with 2 bases of the junction left unmatched. Germline CDR1 SGHTA, CDR2 FQGTGA. The CDR3 loop reads CASSSTGGSYNSPLHF. The CDR3, as DNA: TGTGCCAGCAGCTCCACAGGGGGCTCCTATAATTCACCCCTCCACTTT. The whole variable domain, filled in from reference TRBV7-3 and TRBJ1-6, reads GAGVSQTPSNKVTEKGKYVELRCDPISGHTALYWYRQSLGQGPEFLIYFQGTGAADDSGLPNDRFFAVRPEGSVSTLKIQRTERGDSAVYLCASSSTGGSYNSPLHFGNGTRLTVT.

This chain joins TRBV4-1 and TRBJ2-3; perhaps TRBD1 as D (5 bases). Germline V lookup: CDR1 MGHRA, CDR2 YSYEKL. CDR3 size: 17 residues. V dropped 0 bases and J dropped 5 bases, with 18 bases sitting between them. CDR3 sequence: CASSQDRSGRVRDTQYF. The CDR3 nucleotides read TGCGCCAGCAGCCAAGATCGATCGGGCAGGGTTAGAGATACGCAGTATTTT.

This clone was seen just once. This chain uses TRBV12-3 or TRBV12-4 with TRBJ2-5; possible D gene TRBD1, 5 bases. V lost 4 bases, J lost 5 bases, and 11 bases lay in between. The CDR3 has 13 residues. CDR3 loop: CASSSIRAETQYF. The CDR3 bases are TGTGCCAGCAGTTCGATCAGGGCCGAGACCCAGTACTTC.

The gene calls are TRBV6-1 and TRBJ2-2, with 9 bases fitting TRBD1. The CDR3 contains 16 residues. The V gene's germline CDR1 is MNHNS and CDR2 SASEGT. The V gene end was trimmed by 3 bases and the J gene end by 4 bases; junction bases not matched to a gene: 6. In nucleotides, the CDR3 is TGTGCCAGCAGTGACCCGGGACAGGGTGTCACCGGGGAGCTGTTTTTT. Translated: CASSDPGQGVTGELFF.

The chain employs TRBV11-3 and TRBJ2-5; 7 positions match TRBD2. The CDR3 totals 18 residues. After removal of 1 base from V and 2 bases from J, the junction contained 13 bases not matched to a gene. Germline V CDR1 and CDR2: SGHNT, YENEEA. CDR3 region: CASSLAAGVTGGQETQYF. CDR3 coding DNA: TGTGCCAGCAGCTTAGCGGCCGGGGTTACGGGGGGACAAGAGACCCAGTACTTC.

The V gene is TRBV19, the J gene TRBJ2-1; weak D call: TRBD2 (6 bases). Trimming removed 1 base at V and 7 bases at J, with 11 bases between. Germline CDR1 is LNHDA and CDR2 is SQIVND (reference sequence). This CDR3 comprises 14 residues. CDR3 amino acids: CASSIGLAWNEQFF. In DNA, the CDR3 is TGTGCCAGTAGTATAGGGCTAGCGTGGAATGAGCAGTTCTTC.

The chain has TRBV5-6 and TRBJ1-3; D not certain. CDR3 size: 15 residues. CDR1 and CDR2 from the germline V gene are SGHDT and YYEEEE. Trimming pared 0 bases from V and 0 bases from J, leaving 7 bases between. CDR3 nucleotide sequence: TGTGCCAGCAGCTTGGACTTGAGCTCTGGAAACACCATATATTTT. This codes for CASSLDLSSGNTIYF.

V gene TRBV12-3 or TRBV12-4 combines with J gene TRBJ1-4; tentatively, D is TRBD1 (6 bases). V lost 6 bases, J lost 8 bases, and 10 bases lay in between. The CDR3 is 12 amino acids. The CDR3 bases are TGTGCCAGCAGCCTGGGGGCGGAAAAACTGTTTTTT. Translated, it gives CASSLGAEKLFF.

The chain links TRBV4-1 to TRBJ1-4; TRBD1 agrees at 9 bases. From germline, CDR1 is MGHRA and CDR2 YSYEKL. The length of the CDR3 is 15 residues. V was pared by 3 bases and J by 7 bases, with 6 bases of the junction left unmatched. CDR3 nucleotides: TGCGCCAGCAGCCAGGGGGACAGGGTGGGTGAAAAACTGTTTTTT. It is translated as CASSQGDRVGEKLFF.

The chain is built from TRBV7-3 and TRBJ2-2; TRBD1 agrees at 7 bases. The CDR3 consists of 15 residues. Germline V gives CDR1 SGHTA, CDR2 FQGTGA. J lost 4 bases, V lost 5 bases, and 7 bases had no gene match. CDR3 residues: CASSQFKGATGELFF. CDR3 coding DNA: TGTGCCAGCAGCCAGTTCAAGGGGGCCACCGGGGAGCTGTTTTTT. The variable domain in full, with the rest retrieved from reference TRBV7-3 and TRBJ2-2, is GAGVSQTPSNKVTEKGKYVELRCDPISGHTALYWYRQSLGQGPEFLIYFQGTGAADDSGLPNDRFFAVRPEGSVSTLKIQRTERGDSAVYLCASSQFKGATGELFFGEGSRLTVL.

The chain joins TRBV12-3 or TRBV12-4 to TRBJ1-2; weak D call: TRBD1 (5 bases). The germline V and J ends were trimmed by 8 bases and 2 bases, with 9 bases remaining between them. The CDR3 loop spans 12 amino acids. CDR3 sequence: CASQGSNYGYTF. CDR3 nucleotides: TGTGCCAGCCAGGGTTCGAACTATGGCTACACCTTC.

The gene calls are TRBV5-1 and TRBJ1-2; the D is unclear. Germline CDR1 SGHRS, CDR2 YFSETQ. V lost 7 bases and J 2 bases, leaving 18 bases between the germline ends. CDR3 size: 15 residues. CDR3 in DNA: TGCGCCAGCTCCTTTCCGGGAGTTCCCAACTATGGCTACACCTTC. It specifies CASSFPGVPNYGYTF.

This chain joins TRBV10-1 and TRBJ1-2; 8 positions match TRBD1. CDR1 is WNHNN, CDR2 SYGVQD, per germline (reference sequence). The CDR3 loop spans 14 amino acids. V was pared by 8 bases and J by 1 base, with 6 bases of the junction left unmatched. DNA of the CDR3: TGCGCCAGCGGACAGGGACAGCTTAACTATGGCTACACCTTC. Its protein is CASGQGQLNYGYTF.

The rearrangement links TRBV9 to TRBJ1-6; D unclear. The V and J ends lost 0 bases and 0 bases respectively, with 7 bases between them. CDR1 is SGDLS and CDR2 is YYNGEE in the germline V gene. The CDR3 runs 16 residues. In DNA, the CDR3 is TGTGCCAGCAGCGTAGCGCCTAGCTCCTATAATTCACCCCTCCACTTT. It yields the protein CASSVAPSSYNSPLHF.

This sequence joins TRBV28 and TRBJ2-7, with a possible D match to TRBD1 (5 bases). Trimming removed 8 bases from V and 5 bases from J, with 16 bases in between. The CDR3 is made up of 13 amino acids. CDR1 is MDHEN, CDR2 SYDVKM, per germline. The CDR3 sequence is CASGKAGPDEQYF. The CDR3 nucleotides read TGTGCCAGCGGTAAAGCAGGGCCCGACGAGCAGTACTTC. Drawing the rest from reference TRBV28 and TRBJ2-7, the complete variable domain is DVKVTQSSRYLVKRTGEKVFLECVQDMDHENMFWYRQDPGLGLRLIYFSYDVKMKEKGDIPEGYSVSREKKERFSLILESASTNQTSMYLCASGKAGPDEQYFGPGTRLTVT.

The sample holds a few counts of this clone. V is TRBV5-4 and J is TRBJ2-6; D possibly corresponds to TRBD1 (6 bases). The CDR3 totals 15 residues. Germline CDR1 SGHNT, CDR2 YYREEE (reference sequence). Trimming removed 3 bases from V and 2 bases from J, with 9 bases in between. The CDR3 bases are TGTGCCAGCAGCTCACAGGGAGCTGGGGCCAACGTCCTGACTTTC. It encodes CASSSQGAGANVLTF.

The chain couples TRBV10-1 to TRBJ2-1, with D tentatively TRBD2 (6 bases). Germline values: CDR1 WNHNN, CDR2 SYGVQD (reference sequence). The CDR3 runs to 16 residues. V lost 3 bases, J lost 3 bases, and 15 bases lay in between. The CDR3 region has the DNA TGCGCCAGCAGTGATGTAGGAGTCGGGGGCTACAATGAGCAGTTCTTC. Its protein is CASSDVGVGGYNEQFF.

The rearrangement joins TRBV7-6 to TRBJ1-5, with D unresolved. Deletions cut 0 bases from V and 7 bases from J, with 19 bases between. Per the germline V gene, CDR1 is SGHVS and CDR2 is FNYEAQ. This CDR3 has 17 residues. The CDR3 coding sequence is TGTGCCAGCAGCTTAGCGAATTCCGGGTTCGTGAGGCAGCCCCAGCATTTT. Translation: CASSLANSGFVRQPQHF.

This clone has a handful of counts. V and J are TRBV6-6 and TRBJ2-5; the D gene is possibly TRBD2 (7 bases). The CDR3 runs to 16 residues. Trimming pared 0 bases from V and 4 bases from J, leaving 15 bases between. CDR1 and CDR2 (germline): MNHNY, SVGAGI (reference sequence). The CDR3: CASSYSGPGGGETQYF. CDR3 coding DNA: TGTGCCAGCAGTTACTCGGGTCCGGGGGGCGGAGAGACCCAGTACTTC.

The gene calls are TRBV7-9 and TRBJ2-5; D unclear. Germline CDR1 is SEHNR and CDR2 is FQNEAQ (reference sequence). The V end was cut by 5 bases, the J end by 10 bases, with 11 bases between. CDR3 length equals 11 residues. CDR3 region: CASSPSLFQYF. The CDR3 DNA reads TGTGCCAGCAGCCCCTCTTTATTCCAGTACTTC.

This chain links TRBV5-1 with TRBJ2-2, with D possibly TRBD1 on 6 matching bases. Germline values: CDR1 SGHRS, CDR2 YFSETQ. The CDR3 has 16 amino acids. With 5 bases removed from V and 4 bases from J, the gap between germline ends came to 18 bases. The chain's CDR3 is CASSADWARGTGELFF. CDR3 in DNA: TGCGCCAGCAGTGCCGACTGGGCCAGGGGCACCGGGGAGCTGTTTTTT.

This clone was observed a few times. The chain employs TRBV30 and TRBJ2-5; TRBD2 aligns across 10 bases. V was clipped by 4 bases and J by 5 bases; unmatched bases: 4. This CDR3 has 13 residues. The V gene's germline CDR1 is GTSNPN and CDR2 SVGIG (reference sequence). As DNA, the CDR3 is TGTGCCTGGAACCTAGCGGGAGCGGAGACCCAGTACTTC. Its translation: CAWNLAGAETQYF.